The 18 T cell receptor beta chains below all came from one sample that was sequenced in a study of response to subunit inactivated influenza vaccine. TCRdb ran MiXCR on the RT-PCR reads and lists one entry per CDR3 protein. This table holds 430,000 or so distinct CDR3 sequences, over 9.5% found once. Source: PBMCs from blood, taken more than 35 days after vaccination. These receptors were collected from a man aged 50-60 years who received an inactivated influenza vaccine.

The J gene is TRBJ2-7, the V gene TRBV20-1; 8 positions match TRBD1. Germline loops: CDR1 DFQATT, CDR2 SNEGSKA (reference sequence). The V gene end was trimmed by 0 bases and the J gene end by 3 bases; junction bases not matched to a gene: 7. The CDR3 is 15 amino acids. This CDR3 is CSARDLRQGIYEQYF. The CDR3 DNA reads as TGCAGTGCTAGAGACTTACGACAGGGGATCTACGAGCAGTACTTC.

The rearrangement joins TRBV25-1 to TRBJ1-4; the D gene is possibly TRBD1 (5 bases). The CDR3 loop spans 13 amino acids. V was shortened by 8 bases and J by 4 bases, with 11 bases between the two germline ends. The V gene's germline CDR1 is MGHDK and CDR2 SYGVNS. The CDR3 bases are TGTGCCAGCTGCGGGACGGTTAATGAAAAACTGTTTTTT. This codes for CASCGTVNEKLFF.

This clonotype has a count of ten or more. The rearrangement links TRBV20-1 to TRBJ2-7; 14 nucleotides align to TRBD2. This CDR3 has 14 residues. V lost 3 bases to trimming and J lost 6 bases; unmatched junction nucleotides: 4. Germline CDR1 DFQATT, CDR2 SNEGSKA (reference sequence). Written as DNA, the CDR3 is TGCAGTGCTAGGGCCGGGACTAGCGGGAGCGAGCAGTACTTC. Translation: CSARAGTSGSEQYF.

The V and J genes are TRBV6-1 and TRBJ2-1; TRBD2 aligns across 16 bases. Trimming took 7 bases from V and 9 from J; bases not matched to a gene: 15. CDR1 is MNHNS and CDR2 is SASEGT in the germline V gene. The CDR3 length is 18 residues. CDR3 in DNA: TGTGCCAGCAACACAAGAGGGACTAGCGGGGGGGCTGGGGGTGAGCAGTTCTTC. Its protein product is CASNTRGTSGGAGGEQFF.

This clonotype was seen repeatedly, ten times or more. The chain is built from TRBV5-1 and TRBJ1-6; a weak D match, TRBD1 (5 bases). The CDR3 runs to 15 residues. Between the trimmed V and J ends, which lost 3 bases and 4 bases, there was a span of 11 bases. CDR1 and CDR2 from the germline V gene are SGHRS and YFSETQ. The CDR3 protein is CASSSGTAYNSPLHF. CDR3 coding DNA: TGCGCCAGCAGCTCAGGGACTGCGTATAATTCACCCCTCCACTTT.

V gene TRBV7-9 combines with J gene TRBJ2-2; D gene uncertain. Deletions cut 1 base from V and 1 base from J, with 10 bases between. CDR3 size: 16 residues. Germline V gene lookup returns CDR1 SEHNR and CDR2 FQNEAQ (reference sequence). CDR3 sequence reads: CASSLELGLNTGELFF. CDR3 coding DNA: TGTGCCAGCAGCTTAGAGCTGGGATTGAACACCGGGGAGCTGTTTTTT. The full variable domain, completed using reference TRBV7-9 and TRBJ2-2, is DTGVSQNPRHKITKRGQNVTFRCDPISEHNRLYWYRQTLGQGPEFLTYFQNEAQLEKSRLLSDRFSAERPKGSFSTLEIQRTEQGDSAMYLCASSLELGLNTGELFFGEGSRLTVL.

The chain carries TRBV29-1 and TRBJ2-7; no firm D call. The CDR3 covers 13 residues. The V gene's germline CDR1 is SQVTM and CDR2 ANQGSEA. Between the trimmed V and J ends, which lost 5 bases and 6 bases, there was a span of 17 bases. In DNA, the CDR3 is TGCAGCGTTATTCTCCCCGTCCACTTCGAGCAGTACTTC. It specifies CSVILPVHFEQYF.

The rearrangement links TRBV4-3 to TRBJ2-3; 12 nucleotides line up with TRBD2. The CDR3 runs 17 residues. V lost 3 bases and J lost 8; bases outside the gene matches: 12. CDR1 and CDR2 from the germline V gene are LGHNA and YSLEER. CDR3 coding DNA: TGCGCCAGCAGCCAGGAACCTAGCGGGGGGGCCCGGGGTACGCAGTATTTT. Amino acids: CASSQEPSGGARGTQYF.

This clonotype was seen repeatedly, ten times or more. The chain employs TRBV7-3 and TRBJ2-2; 9 positions match TRBD2. V trimming: 4 bases; J trimming: 0 bases; junction bases outside the gene matches: 3. Germline V lookup: CDR1 SGHTA, CDR2 FQGTGA. The CDR3 is made up of 16 amino acids. CDR3 nucleotides: TGTGCCAGCAGCTACCTAGCGGGACCGAACACCGGGGAGCTGTTTTTT. This sequence encodes CASSYLAGPNTGELFF.

There are a few counts of this clonotype. This chain links TRBV28 with TRBJ2-1; 8 nucleotides line up with TRBD2. This CDR3 is built from 15 residues. J gave up 7 bases and V 6 bases, and 11 bases lay outside the gene matches. Germline lookup yields CDR1 MDHEN and CDR2 SYDVKM. CDR3: CASSSGGGAWNEQFF. The DNA of the CDR3 is TGTGCCAGCAGCTCCGGGGGGGGGGCGTGGAATGAGCAGTTCTTC.

In its sample, this clonotype was seen many times. The chain is built from TRBV11-2 and TRBJ2-1; 7 positions agree with TRBD2. The CDR3 length is 17 residues. Germline CDR1 reads SGHAT; CDR2 reads FQNNGV. The V gene end was trimmed by 5 bases and the J gene end by 4 bases; junction bases not matched to a gene: 14. The CDR3 is CASSLRSSGGSYNEQFF. In DNA, the CDR3 is TGTGCCAGCAGCCTTCGATCTAGCGGCGGGTCGTACAATGAGCAGTTCTTC.

The CDR3 here is CASSALGSWVAGANVLTF. The CDR3 DNA reads TGTGCCAGCAGTGCACTAGGGAGCTGGGTCGCTGGGGCCAACGTCCTGACTTTC. This chain uses TRBV12-3 or TRBV12-4 with TRBJ2-6; TRBD2 is a possible D gene (5 bases). The CDR3 runs to 18 residues. The ends were cut back, 5 bases at V and 2 bases at J, with 19 bases in the middle.

In its sample, this clonotype was seen a few times. This chain connects TRBV20-1 to TRBJ2-5; 7 bases are shared with TRBD2. The CDR3 totals 14 residues. CDR1 is DFQATT and CDR2 is SNEGSKA in the germline V gene (reference sequence). V lost 3 bases and J lost 0; bases outside the gene matches: 4. The CDR3 is CSASGRTHQETQYF. CDR3 sequence (DNA): TGCAGTGCTAGCGGGAGGACCCACCAAGAGACCCAGTACTTC.

The CDR3 is CSATRLAGVTDTQYF. CDR3 nucleotides: TGCAGTGCTACCCGACTAGCGGGTGTCACAGATACGCAGTATTTT. The chain is built from TRBV20-1 and TRBJ2-3; 10 nucleotides align to TRBD2. Germline CDR1 reads DFQATT; CDR2 reads SNEGSKA (reference sequence). The CDR3 extends over 15 amino acids. The trim removed 4 bases at V and 2 bases at J, leaving 6 bases unmatched.

A few counts support this clonotype. This chain links TRBV7-3 with TRBJ2-1; TRBD2 aligns across 9 bases. The CDR3 is 16 amino acids. V dropped 5 bases and J dropped 3; count of bases not matched to a gene: 8. Germline V gene sequence: CDR1 SGHTA, CDR2 FQGTGA. The CDR3 DNA reads TGTGCCAGCAGCGCATTGACTAGCGGAGACTACAATGAGCAGTTCTTC. Amino acids: CASSALTSGDYNEQFF. Full variable domain (outside the CDR3, taken from reference TRBV7-3 and TRBJ2-1): GAGVSQTPSNKVTEKGKYVELRCDPISGHTALYWYRQSLGQGPEFLIYFQGTGAADDSGLPNDRFFAVRPEGSVSTLKIQRTERGDSAVYLCASSALTSGDYNEQFFGPGTRLTVL.

This clonotype was found many times. The chain uses TRBV20-1 and TRBJ2-3, with TRBD2 matching over 8 bases. Germline lookup yields CDR1 DFQATT and CDR2 SNEGSKA (reference sequence). Losses at the gene ends were 2 bases for V and 1 base for J; bases not matched to a gene: 5. There are 15 residues in the CDR3. The chain's CDR3 is CSARKRGLGTDTQYF. As DNA, the CDR3 is TGCAGTGCTAGAAAGCGGGGACTAGGCACAGATACGCAGTATTTT.

This clonotype was recorded many times. For the CDR3, the DNA is TGTGCCAGCAGAAAACTGAGGGGCGGAACCTACGAGCAGTACTTC. Translation: CASRKLRGGTYEQYF. This chain links TRBV28 with TRBJ2-7; D is tentatively TRBD1 or TRBD2 (5 bases each). The CDR3 covers 15 residues. Germline V lookup: CDR1 MDHEN, CDR2 SYDVKM. V was trimmed by 6 bases and J by 2 bases, leaving 17 bases between them. The whole variable domain, filled in from reference TRBV28 and TRBJ2-7, reads DVKVTQSSRYLVKRTGEKVFLECVQDMDHENMFWYRQDPGLGLRLIYFSYDVKMKEKGDIPEGYSVSREKKERFSLILESASTNQTSMYLCASRKLRGGTYEQYFGPGTRLTVT.

This clonotype was observed many times. The chain couples TRBV28 to TRBJ1-4; 11 bases are a match to TRBD1. V was clipped by 6 bases and J by 8 bases; unmatched bases: 5. CDR3 length: 14 amino acids. The germline gives CDR1 MDHEN, CDR2 SYDVKM. CDR3 in amino acids: CASRSGQGGEKLFF. DNA of the CDR3: TGTGCCAGCAGATCGGGACAGGGGGGCGAAAAACTGTTTTTT.